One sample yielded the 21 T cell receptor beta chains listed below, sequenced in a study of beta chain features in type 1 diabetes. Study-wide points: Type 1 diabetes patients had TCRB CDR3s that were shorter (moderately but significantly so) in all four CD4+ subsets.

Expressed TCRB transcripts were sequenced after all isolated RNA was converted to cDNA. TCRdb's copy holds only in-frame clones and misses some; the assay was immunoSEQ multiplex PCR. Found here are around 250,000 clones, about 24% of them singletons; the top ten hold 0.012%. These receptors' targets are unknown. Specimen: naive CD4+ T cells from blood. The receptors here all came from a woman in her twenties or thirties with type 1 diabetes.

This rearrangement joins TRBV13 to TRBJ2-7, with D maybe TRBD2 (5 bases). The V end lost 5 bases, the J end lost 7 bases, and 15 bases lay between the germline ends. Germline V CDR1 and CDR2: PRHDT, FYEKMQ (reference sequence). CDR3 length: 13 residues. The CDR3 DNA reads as TGTGCCAGCAGCCCTCGCGAGGGCCGGGAGCAGTACTTC. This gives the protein CASSPREGREQYF.

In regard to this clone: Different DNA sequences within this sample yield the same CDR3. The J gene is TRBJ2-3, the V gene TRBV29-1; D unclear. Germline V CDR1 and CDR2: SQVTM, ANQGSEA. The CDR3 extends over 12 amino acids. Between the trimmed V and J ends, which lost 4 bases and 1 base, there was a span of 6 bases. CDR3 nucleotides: TGCAGCGTTGTTAGTGGCACAGATACGCAGTATTTT. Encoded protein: CSVVSGTDTQYF.

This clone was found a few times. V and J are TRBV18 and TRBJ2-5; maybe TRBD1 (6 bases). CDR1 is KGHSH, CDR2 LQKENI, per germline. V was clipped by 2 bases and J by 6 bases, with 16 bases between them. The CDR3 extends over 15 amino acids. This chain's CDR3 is CASSPVEVRGKTQYF. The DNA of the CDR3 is TGTGCCAGCTCACCAGTCGAGGTCAGGGGTAAGACCCAGTACTTC.

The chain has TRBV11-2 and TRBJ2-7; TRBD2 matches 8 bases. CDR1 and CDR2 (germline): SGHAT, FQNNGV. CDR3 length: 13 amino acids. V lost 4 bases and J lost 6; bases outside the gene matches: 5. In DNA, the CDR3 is TGTGCCAGCAGCTCGCGACTAGCGAGCGAGCAGTACTTC. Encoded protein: CASSSRLASEQYF.

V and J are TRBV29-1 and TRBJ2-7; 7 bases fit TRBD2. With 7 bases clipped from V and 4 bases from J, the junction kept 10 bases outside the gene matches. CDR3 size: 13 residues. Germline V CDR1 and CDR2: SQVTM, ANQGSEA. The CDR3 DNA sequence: TGCAGCGCGGGAGGAGGGAATACGTACGAGCAGTACTTC. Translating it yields CSAGGGNTYEQYF.

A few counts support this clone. CDR3 amino acids: CAWGTQGLGEQYF. As DNA, the CDR3 is TGTGCCTGGGGAACCCAGGGGCTTGGCGAGCAGTACTTC. V usage is TRBV30 and J usage is TRBJ2-7; TRBD1 is a possible D gene (6 bases). The CDR3 runs to 13 residues. Germline CDR1 is GTSNPN and CDR2 is SVGIG (reference sequence). V lost 5 bases and J 6 bases, leaving 17 bases between the germline ends.

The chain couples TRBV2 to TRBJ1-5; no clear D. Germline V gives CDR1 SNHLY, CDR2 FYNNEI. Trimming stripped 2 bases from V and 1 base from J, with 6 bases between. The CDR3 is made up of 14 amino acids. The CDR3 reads CASSESRSNQPQHF. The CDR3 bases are TGTGCCAGCAGTGAATCACGGAGCAATCAGCCCCAGCATTTT.

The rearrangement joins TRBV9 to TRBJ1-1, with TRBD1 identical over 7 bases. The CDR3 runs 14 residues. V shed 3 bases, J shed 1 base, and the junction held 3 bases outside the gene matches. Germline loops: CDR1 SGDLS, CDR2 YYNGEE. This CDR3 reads CASSAYRGNTEAFF. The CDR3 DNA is TGTGCCAGCAGCGCCTACAGGGGGAACACTGAAGCTTTCTTT.

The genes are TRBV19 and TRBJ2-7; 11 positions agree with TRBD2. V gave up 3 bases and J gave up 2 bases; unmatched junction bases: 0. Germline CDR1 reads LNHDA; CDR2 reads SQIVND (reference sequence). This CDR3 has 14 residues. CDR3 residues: CASSISGRAYEQYF. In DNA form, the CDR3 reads TGTGCCAGTAGTATTAGCGGGAGGGCCTACGAGCAGTACTTC.

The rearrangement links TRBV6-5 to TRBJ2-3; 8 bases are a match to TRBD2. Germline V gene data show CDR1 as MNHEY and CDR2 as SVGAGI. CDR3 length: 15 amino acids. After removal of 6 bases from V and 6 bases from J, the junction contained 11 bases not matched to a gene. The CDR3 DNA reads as TGTGCCAGCAGAAGTAGCGGGACTGCTGCGGATACGCAGTATTTT. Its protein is CASRSSGTAADTQYF.

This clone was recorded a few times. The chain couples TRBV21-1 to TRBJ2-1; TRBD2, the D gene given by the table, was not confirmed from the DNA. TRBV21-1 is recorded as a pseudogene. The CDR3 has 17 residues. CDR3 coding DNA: TGTGCCAGCAGCAAAATAGGTCGAGGGTCCATCCGCAATGAGCAGTTCTTC. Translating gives CASSKIGRGSIRNEQFF.

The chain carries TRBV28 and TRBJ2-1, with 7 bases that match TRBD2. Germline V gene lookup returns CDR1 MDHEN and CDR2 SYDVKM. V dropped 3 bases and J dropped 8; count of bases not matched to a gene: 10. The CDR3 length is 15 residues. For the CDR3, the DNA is TGTGCCAGCAGTTTCATGGGGGGAGGGCCTGATGAGCAGTTCTTC. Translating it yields CASSFMGGGPDEQFF.

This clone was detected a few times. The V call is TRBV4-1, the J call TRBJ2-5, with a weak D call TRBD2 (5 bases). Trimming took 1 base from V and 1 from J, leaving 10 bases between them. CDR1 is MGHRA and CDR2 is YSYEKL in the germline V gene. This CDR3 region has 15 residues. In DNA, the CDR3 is TGCGCCAGCAGCCAAGGGGCTAGCAGCCAAGAGACCCAGTACTTC. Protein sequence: CASSQGASSQETQYF.

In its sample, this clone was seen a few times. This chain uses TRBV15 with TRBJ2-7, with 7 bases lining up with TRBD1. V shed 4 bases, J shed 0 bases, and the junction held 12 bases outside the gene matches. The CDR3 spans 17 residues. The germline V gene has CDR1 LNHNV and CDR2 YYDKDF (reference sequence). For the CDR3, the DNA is TGTGCCACCAGCAAATTACTCGACAGGGAAATCTCCTACGAGCAGTACTTC. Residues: CATSKLLDREISYEQYF.

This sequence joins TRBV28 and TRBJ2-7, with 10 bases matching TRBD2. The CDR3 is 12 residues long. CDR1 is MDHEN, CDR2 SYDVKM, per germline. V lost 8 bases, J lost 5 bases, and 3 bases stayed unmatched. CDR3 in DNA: TGTGCCAGCCCGGGGACTAGCGACGAGCAGTACTTC. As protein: CASPGTSDEQYF.

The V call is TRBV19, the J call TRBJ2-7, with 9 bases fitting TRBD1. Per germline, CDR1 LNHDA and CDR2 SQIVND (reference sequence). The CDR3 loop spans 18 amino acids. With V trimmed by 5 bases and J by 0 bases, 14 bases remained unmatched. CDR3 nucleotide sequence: TGTGCCAGTAGTTACTCCTTAACCGGGACAGGGTACTCCTACGAGCAGTACTTC. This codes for CASSYSLTGTGYSYEQYF.

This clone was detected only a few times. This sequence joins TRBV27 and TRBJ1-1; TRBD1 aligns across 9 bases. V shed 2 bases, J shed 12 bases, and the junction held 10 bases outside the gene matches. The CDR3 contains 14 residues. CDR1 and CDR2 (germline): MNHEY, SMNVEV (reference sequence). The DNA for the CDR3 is TGTGCCAGCAGTTTACACAGGGGGCGCGAGGAACCTTTCTTT. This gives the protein CASSLHRGREEPFF.

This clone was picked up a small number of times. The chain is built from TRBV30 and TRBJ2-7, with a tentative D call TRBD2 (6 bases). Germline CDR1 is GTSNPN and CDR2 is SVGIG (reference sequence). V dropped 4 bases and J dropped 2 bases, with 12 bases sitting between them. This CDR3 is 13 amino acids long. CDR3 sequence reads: CAWNLGGTYEQYF. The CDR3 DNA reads TGTGCCTGGAATTTGGGGGGTACCTACGAGCAGTACTTC.

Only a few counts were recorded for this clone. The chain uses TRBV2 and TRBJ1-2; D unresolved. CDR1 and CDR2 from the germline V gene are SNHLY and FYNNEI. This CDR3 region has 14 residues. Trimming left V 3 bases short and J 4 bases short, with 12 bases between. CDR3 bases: TGTGCCAGCAGTGATACGGGGATCGGCTATGGCTACACCTTC. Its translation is CASSDTGIGYGYTF. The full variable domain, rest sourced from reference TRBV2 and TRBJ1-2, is EPEVTQTPSHQVTQMGQEVILRCVPISNHLYFYWYRQILGQKVEFLVSFYNNEISEKSEIFDDQFSVERPDGSNFTLKIRSTKLEDSAMYFCASSDTGIGYGYTFGSGTRLTVV.

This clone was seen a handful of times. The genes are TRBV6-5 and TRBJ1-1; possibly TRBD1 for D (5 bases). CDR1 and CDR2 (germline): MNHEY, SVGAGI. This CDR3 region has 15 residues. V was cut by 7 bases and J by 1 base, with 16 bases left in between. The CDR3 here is CASTPPTGGNTEAFF. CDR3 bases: TGTGCCAGCACCCCCCCTACGGGGGGGAACACTGAAGCTTTCTTT.

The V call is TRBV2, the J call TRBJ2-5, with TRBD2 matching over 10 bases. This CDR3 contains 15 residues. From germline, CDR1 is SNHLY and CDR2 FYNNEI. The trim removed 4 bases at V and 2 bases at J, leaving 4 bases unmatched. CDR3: CASSGQLAGQETQYF. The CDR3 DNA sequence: TGTGCCAGCAGTGGGCAACTAGCGGGACAAGAGACCCAGTACTTC.